This TCR beta chain was identified in a study of shared clonotypes between healthy human individuals. CD8 cells classed as naive were CD45RO-negative and positively selected for CCR7, excluding terminally differentiated effector memory CD45RA+ cells. Every donor, a Caucasian adult, lived in Nashville, Tennessee. With V trimmed by 0 bases and J by 3 bases, 3 bases remained unmatched. Germline lookup yields CDR1 SGDLS and CDR2 YYNGEE. CDR3 length: 14 amino acids. A remark on this clone: What it binds is unknown. Different DNA sequences within this sample yield the same CDR3.

The data were produced by immunoSEQ multiplex PCR, yet TCRdb's version contains in-frame clones alone and is incomplete. The sample carries millions of clones, under 95% recorded once. Study-wide results and limits: Across subsets, estimated richness was generally greater for naive than for memory populations.

The sample was naive CD8+ T cells from PBMCs. The chain combines TRBV9 with TRBJ2-7, with TRBD1 matching 7 bases. This TCR came from a man aged 18 to 35 in good health. Some clones in this sample may be carry-over from other donors' samples. CDR3 sequence (DNA): TGTGCCAGCAGCGTAGGGCAGGGGGTCTACGAGCAGTACTTC. This codes for CASSVGQGVYEQYF.